This T cell receptor beta chain emerged from a study of OX40 agonist ivuxolimab in advanced cancers. Broadly, across the study: Ivuxolimab, which targeted the costimulatory receptor OX40 (CD134), was an agonistic, fully human IgG2 monoclonal antibody. Intravenous ivuxolimab was administered to patients every 2 weeks at six dose levels: 0.01, 0.1, 0.3, 1.5, 3 and 10 mg/kg. Of the approximately 54 patients in dose escalation, 19 had hepatocellular carcinoma, about 15 had melanoma, 9 had renal cell carcinoma and 9 had head and neck cancer. In the dose-escalation cohort, around four fifths of patients were male, and the mean age was around 60 years, with a range of roughly 20 to 80. Prior anti-PD-1, anti-PD-L1 or anti-CTLA-4 therapy was permitted, and checkpoint inhibitors had been received by roughly two fifths of dose-escalation patients. Three dose-escalation patients achieved partial responses, one with hepatocellular carcinoma and two with cutaneous melanoma. Peripheral TCRbeta sequencing aimed to test whether ivuxolimab altered TCR sequence diversity and caused clonal T-cell expansion. The paper reports the monotherapy dose-escalation portion (N = 52 patients) of the phase I ivuxolimab trial.

Patients with a history of autoimmune disease or receiving systemic immunosuppression were excluded from the trial. In every dose cohort, peripheral blood was drawn for TCR sequencing at baseline, cycle 4 day 1, and cycle 7 day 1. Samples came from an open-label, multicenter, first-in-human phase I dose-escalation trial of ivuxolimab. Adults with locally advanced or metastatic melanoma, renal cell, hepatocellular, or head and neck squamous cell carcinoma were enrolled in the trial. Before TCR sequencing, CD4+ and CD8+ T cells were separately sorted from peripheral blood. Spanning cysteine to phenylalanine, the CDR3 consists of 12 amino acids. Of all the DNA, just the CDR3 is kept, 36 bases in frame from base 1. The germline V gene supplies CDR1 SNHLY and CDR2 FYNNEI. Here V drops 7 bases and J drops 5 bases, and the junction holds 4 bases not matched to any gene. The research as a whole found: On average, CD8+ T cells showed more expanded clones than CD4+ T cells after ivuxolimab. Partial responders in the 0.1-3.0 mg/kg groups had among the lowest normalized peripheral clonal expansion, especially among CD8+ T cells. Low levels of normalized T-cell clonal expansion were also seen in some patients who did not respond. The antigen specificity of the peripheral T cells that underwent clonal expansion was not determined. At doses of 0.1 to 3.0 mg/kg, clonal expansion of both CD4+ and CD8+ T cells in blood was seen between baseline and week 6.

About this clone itself: Its antigen remains unidentified. Base qualities were left out, and no much larger clone turns up one base away.

Genomic DNA was isolated from the sorted cells so that the TCRbeta CDR3 region could be sequenced. TCRbeta CDR3 regions were sequenced using the immunoSEQ Assay. TCRdb's version of the immuneACCESS table is confined to in-frame rearrangements and falls short of the full clone set. An unresolved V gene accounts for under half of the shortfall where checked; the remainder is of unknown origin. Recorded for this sample are around 65,000 clones; 91% of them occurred a single time. Jointly, the top ten make up 18% of the sample. The source of this sequence is an adult with an advanced solid tumor such as melanoma, head and neck, liver or kidney cancer. The starting material was CD4+ or CD8+ T cells sorted from blood, obtained in a trial of the OX40 agonist ivuxolimab. The V and J genes are TRBV2 and TRBJ2-7; 8 junctional bases match TRBD2. CDR3 protein: CASTGTSDEQYF. The nucleotide sequence reads as follows: TGTGCCAGCACCGGGACTAGTGACGAGCAGTACTTC. The entire variable domain, with the stretches around the CDR3 drawn from the reference TRBV2 and TRBJ2-7 proteins, is EPEVTQTPSHQVTQMGQEVILRCVPISNHLYFYWYRQILGQKVEFLVSFYNNEISEKSEIFDDQFSVERPDGSNFTLKIRSTKLEDSAMYFCASTGTSDEQYFGPGTRLTVT.